Shown below are 12 T cell receptor beta chains from a single sample sequenced in a study of ipilimumab plus nivolumab after autologous stem cell transplantation. TCRdb keeps only in-frame clones here, not all; method: immunoSEQ multiplex PCR. Of approximately 20,000 clones listed, just over 75% were seen once; the top ten hold 20% to 25%. Sequenced material: PBMCs, taken in a trial of ipilimumab plus nivolumab as post-transplant consolidation. Receptors were obtained from a male donor with diffuse large B-cell lymphoma.

The V and J genes are TRBV5-5 and TRBJ2-2; 7 bases agree with TRBD1. The ends lost 5 bases at V and 6 bases at J; junction bases unmatched: 16. From germline, CDR1 is SGHKS and CDR2 YYEKEE (reference sequence). The length of the CDR3 is 17 residues. The CDR3 bases are TGTGCCAGCAGTTTCGATGACAGGGTAGTTCAGGCCGGGGAGCTGTTTTTT. Its translation is CASSFDDRVVQAGELFF.

The chain has TRBV29-1 and TRBJ2-7; 9 positions agree with TRBD1. CDR3 length equals 11 residues. Unmatched junction bases numbered 4, after V lost 6 bases and J lost 7 bases. The germline V gene has CDR1 SQVTM and CDR2 ANQGSEA. CDR3 region: CSVQGAREQYF. In nucleotides, the CDR3 is TGCAGCGTACAGGGGGCGCGTGAGCAGTACTTC.

The chain carries TRBV5-4 and TRBJ2-2, with D possibly called TRBD1 or TRBD2 (5 bases each). Germline loops: CDR1 SGHNT, CDR2 YYREEE (reference sequence). V gave up 3 bases and J gave up 5 bases, with 14 bases separating them. This CDR3 comprises 15 residues. CDR3 DNA: TGTGCCAGCAGCTGGGGTGGGGGAGAGACCGGGGAGCTGTTTTTT. It translates to CASSWGGGETGELFF. The variable domain in full, completed from reference TRBV5-4 and TRBJ2-2, reads ETGVTQSPTHLIKTRGQQVTLRCSSQSGHNTVSWYQQALGQGPQFIFQYYREEENGRGNFPPRFSGLQFPNYSSELNVNALELDDSALYLCASSWGGGETGELFFGEGSRLTVL.

This chain links TRBV14 with TRBJ2-5; D remains unclear. V lost 1 base and J lost 2, with 14 bases in between. CDR3 length: 16 amino acids. Germline V gene lookup returns CDR1 SGHDN and CDR2 FVKESK. This chain's CDR3 is CASSQGVTMGQETQYF. CDR3 bases: TGTGCCAGCAGCCAAGGTGTTACCATGGGTCAAGAGACCCAGTACTTC.

The CDR3 loop is CASSPPGQGAHEQYF. The CDR3 nucleotides are TGTGCCAGCTCACCACCGGGACAGGGGGCCCACGAGCAGTACTTC. The chain carries TRBV18 and TRBJ2-7; TRBD1 matches at 12 bases. The CDR3 consists of 15 residues. Germline trimming cut 0 bases from V and 5 bases from J; bases unmatched to any gene: 2. Germline loops: CDR1 KGHSH, CDR2 LQKENI.

The chain couples TRBV25-1 to TRBJ1-2; D perhaps matches TRBD1 (6 bases). Germline V gene sequence: CDR1 MGHDK, CDR2 SYGVNS. This CDR3 spans 13 amino acids. The V end was cut by 4 bases, the J end by 2 bases, with 8 bases between. This chain's CDR3 is CASSGTENYGYTF. CDR3 nucleotides: TGTGCCAGCAGTGGGACAGAGAACTATGGCTACACCTTC.

This rearrangement joins TRBV5-1 to TRBJ2-3; TRBD2 agrees at 11 bases. The CDR3 has 17 residues. Germline V CDR1 and CDR2: SGHRS, YFSETQ. With 0 bases clipped from V and 2 bases from J, the junction kept 5 bases outside the gene matches. The CDR3 sequence: CASSLDLAGGSTDTQYF. CDR3 in DNA: TGCGCCAGCAGCTTGGATCTAGCGGGGGGCTCCACAGATACGCAGTATTTT. The full variable domain, completed using reference TRBV5-1 and TRBJ2-3, is KAGVTQTPRYLIKTRGQQVTLSCSPISGHRSVSWYQQTPGQGLQFLFEYFSETQRNKGNFPGRFSGRQFSNSRSEMNVSTLELGDSALYLCASSLDLAGGSTDTQYFGPGTRLTVL.

The rearrangement uses TRBV2 and TRBJ2-4; no definite D call. The germline CDR1 and CDR2 sequences are SNHLY and FYNNEI. The V and J ends lost 6 bases and 9 bases respectively, with 9 bases between them. The CDR3 is 11 residues long. The CDR3 nucleotides read TGTGCCAGCAGCGATTCAGGCATTCAGTACTTC. Protein sequence: CASSDSGIQYF.

The chain uses TRBV6-6 and TRBJ1-1; 8 bases align to TRBD1. The CDR3 has 14 residues. V lost 6 bases and J lost 6; bases outside the gene matches: 9. The germline V gene encodes CDR1 MNHNY and CDR2 SVGAGI (reference sequence). CDR3 sequence: CASRTGQGGAEAFF. CDR3 coding DNA: TGTGCCAGCAGAACCGGACAGGGTGGCGCTGAAGCTTTCTTT.

Ten or more counts support this clone. The chain recombines TRBV5-1 with TRBJ2-3; TRBD2 aligns across 12 bases. The CDR3 has 17 amino acids. Trimming at V came to 0 bases and at J to 3 bases, leaving 5 bases not matched to a gene. Germline assignment: CDR1 SGHRS and CDR2 YFSETQ. This CDR3 reads CASSLDPSGGATDTQYF. In nucleotides, the CDR3 is TGCGCCAGCAGCTTGGACCCTAGCGGGGGGGCAACAGATACGCAGTATTTT.

The rearrangement uses TRBV7-3 and TRBJ2-2; D is perhaps TRBD1 (6 bases). Per germline, CDR1 SGHTA and CDR2 FQGTGA. V was trimmed by 5 bases and J by 5 bases, leaving 15 bases between them. The CDR3 has 15 residues. The CDR3 DNA reads TGTGCCAGCAGCCCAGTGGCAGGGGAAACCGGGGAGCTGTTTTTT. Its translation: CASSPVAGETGELFF.

The V call is TRBV30, the J call TRBJ1-1, with TRBD1 as a possible D gene (6 bases). V was pared by 5 bases and J by 7 bases, with 17 bases between. The germline V gene encodes CDR1 GTSNPN and CDR2 SVGIG (reference sequence). This CDR3 contains 13 residues. CDR3 bases: TGTGCCTGGGGGACGGGGGCGCTGGGTGAAGCTTTCTTT. Protein product: CAWGTGALGEAFF. Drawing the rest from reference TRBV30 and TRBJ1-1, the complete variable domain is SQTIHQWPATLVQPVGSPLSLECTVEGTSNPNLYWYRQAAGRGLQLLFYSVGIGQISSEVPQNLSASRPQDRQFILSSKKLLLSDSGFYLCAWGTGALGEAFFGQGTRLTVV.